The 25 T cell receptor beta chains below come from one sample, sequenced in a study of neurological immune-mediated disorders. Time point: longitudinal time-point 1 (baseline). MiXCR was run by TCRdb on the 5' RACE reads, yielding one entry per CDR3 protein. The sample has over 70,000 distinct CDR3 sequences; about 10% are singletons. Sequencing was performed on PBMCs. Receptor source: a man aged 25-40 years in good health.

This clonotype has ten or more counts. The chain couples TRBV11-2 to TRBJ2-7; 10 bases fit TRBD1. J lost 2 bases, V lost 10 bases, and 8 bases had no gene match. CDR1 is SGHAT and CDR2 is FQNNGV in the germline V gene. This CDR3 is 14 amino acids long. In DNA, the CDR3 is TGTGCCACCCAGATGGACAGGGGGACCTACGAGCAGTACTTC. Its protein is CATQMDRGTYEQYF.

This clonotype was picked up many times. The chain employs TRBV24-1 and TRBJ2-1; D gene uncertain. Germline values: CDR1 KGHDR, CDR2 SFDVKD. V gave up 4 bases and J gave up 5 bases, with 11 bases separating them. This CDR3 contains 14 residues. In nucleotides, the CDR3 is TGTGCCACCAGTGAGACGCTTGACCACAATGAGCAGTTCTTC. Translated, it gives CATSETLDHNEQFF.

There are many counts of this clonotype. The J gene is TRBJ2-7, the V gene TRBV29-1, with a weak D call TRBD1 (5 bases). CDR1 SQVTM and CDR2 ANQGSEA come from the germline V gene. The CDR3 consists of 12 residues. The V gene lost 4 bases and the J gene lost 0 bases, with 7 bases spanning the gap. CDR3 residues: CSVGQGSYEQYF. The CDR3 nucleotides are TGCAGCGTTGGTCAGGGCTCCTACGAGCAGTACTTC.

This clonotype was detected ten times or more. The chain is built from TRBV12-3 or TRBV12-4 and TRBJ2-6, with TRBD1 matching 7 bases. J gave up 4 bases and V 5 bases, and 5 bases lay outside the gene matches. CDR3 size: 15 residues. The CDR3 region is CASSRQGVGANVLTF. The DNA for the CDR3 is TGTGCCAGCAGTCGACAGGGTGTGGGGGCCAACGTCCTGACTTTC.

The table lists this clonotype with many counts. The chain joins TRBV12-3 or TRBV12-4 to TRBJ2-3, with a tentative D call TRBD2 (6 bases). This CDR3 region has 14 residues. V lost 3 bases and J 5 bases, leaving 12 bases between the germline ends. In nucleotides, the CDR3 is TGTGCCAGCAGTTTCGGAGGGCCCAGAGATACGCAGTATTTT. This translates into CASSFGGPRDTQYF.

This clonotype showed up many times. The chain has TRBV11-2 and TRBJ2-2; 11 bases are a match to TRBD2. This CDR3 is 18 amino acids long. J gave up 1 base and V 5 bases, and 9 bases lay outside the gene matches. Germline V lookup: CDR1 SGHAT, CDR2 FQNNGV. CDR3 coding DNA: TGTGCCAGCAGCCCTAGAGGGGGGACTAGCGGGAACACCGGGGAGCTGTTTTTT. Residues: CASSPRGGTSGNTGELFF. Combining the CDR3 with reference TRBV11-2 and TRBJ2-2 gives the whole variable domain EAGVAQSPRYKIIEKRQSVAFWCNPISGHATLYWYQQILGQGPKLLIQFQNNGVVDDSQLPKDRFSAERLKGVDSTLKIQPAKLEDSAVYLCASSPRGGTSGNTGELFFGEGSRLTVL.

The chain uses TRBV21-1 and TRBJ2-5; the DNA was not compared with TRBD1, the D call given in the table. TRBV21-1 has pseudogene status. This CDR3 comprises 16 residues. The DNA for the CDR3 is TGTGCCAGCAGCAAAGCGCAGACAGTAGACCAAGAGACCCAGTACTTC. The encoded protein is CASSKAQTVDQETQYF.

To note about this clonotype: A much larger clone lies one base from this, so it may be a read error. This chain joins TRBV7-8 and TRBJ2-7; 10 bases match TRBD2. The CDR3 has 14 residues. V was clipped by 4 bases and J by 1 base; unmatched bases: 1. CDR1 is SGHVS, CDR2 FQNEAQ, per germline. CDR3 loop: CASSYSGGSYEQYF. The CDR3 nucleotides are TGTGCCAGCAGCTATAGCGGGGGGTCCTACGAGCAGTACTTC.

This clonotype was detected ten times or more. The chain recombines TRBV5-1 with TRBJ2-2, with D possibly TRBD1 on 6 matching bases. The length of the CDR3 is 16 residues. Germline V gene lookup returns CDR1 SGHRS and CDR2 YFSETQ. The V end lost 4 bases, the J end lost 0 bases, and 13 bases lay between the germline ends. As DNA, the CDR3 is TGCGCCAGCAGCCCCTTGGACAGCGCGAACACCGGGGAGCTGTTTTTT. Translation gives CASSPLDSANTGELFF.

This clonotype was seen ten or more times. V is TRBV28 and J is TRBJ2-7; 8 bases are a match to TRBD1. The CDR3 has 16 amino acids. The germline V gene has CDR1 MDHEN and CDR2 SYDVKM. The J segment lost 1 base and the V segment lost 9 bases, leaving 14 bases of the junction unmatched. The CDR3 sequence: CASISLARQGSYEQYF. The CDR3 region has the DNA TGTGCCAGTATTTCTTTGGCCCGACAGGGGTCCTACGAGCAGTACTTC.

This clonotype was counted at least ten times. This rearrangement joins TRBV20-1 to TRBJ2-5; no definite D call. Trimming stripped 7 bases from V and 5 bases from J, with 14 bases between. The CDR3 extends over 12 amino acids. Germline V gives CDR1 DFQATT, CDR2 SNEGSKA (reference sequence). CDR3 in DNA: TGCAGTGTCTCGGATGGTGAGGAGACCCAGTACTTC. This sequence encodes CSVSDGEETQYF.

This clonotype was recorded many times. V and J are TRBV20-1 and TRBJ2-1; D not certain. The CDR3 is 12 amino acids. Trimming took off 3 bases at V and 2 bases at J, with 5 bases between the two ends. The germline V gene has CDR1 DFQATT and CDR2 SNEGSKA (reference sequence). CDR3 region: CSASLTYNEQFF. As DNA, the CDR3 is TGCAGTGCTAGTCTAACCTACAATGAGCAGTTCTTC.

There are many counts of this clonotype. The CDR3 nucleotides read TGTGCCAGCAGGCCTGGCGGGACTAGCACAGATACGCAGTATTTT. As protein: CASRPGGTSTDTQYF. The chain is built from TRBV27 and TRBJ2-3, with a weak D call TRBD2 (6 bases). Looked up from germline, CDR1 is MNHEY and CDR2 is SMNVEV (reference sequence). The CDR3 totals 15 residues. The ends were cut back, 6 bases at V and 0 bases at J, with 13 bases in the middle.

This clonotype has ten or more counts. The J gene is TRBJ1-2, the V gene TRBV7-9; D perhaps matches TRBD1 (5 bases). Trimming shortened V by 6 bases and J by 6 bases, and 17 bases separated the two germline ends. Germline values: CDR1 SEHNR, CDR2 FQNEAQ (reference sequence). CDR3 length equals 14 residues. CDR3 DNA sequence: TGTGCCAGCAGGTCCGGGACCAAACCAAATGGCTACACCTTC. Residues: CASRSGTKPNGYTF.

This clonotype has ten or more counts. CDR3 sequence: CASSPGGGPQHF. DNA of the CDR3: TGTGCCAGCAGCCCAGGGGGGGGGCCCCAGCATTTT. This sequence joins TRBV7-9 and TRBJ1-5; TRBD1 matches 7 bases. Germline V gene sequence: CDR1 SEHNR, CDR2 FQNEAQ (reference sequence). After removal of 5 bases from V and 9 bases from J, the junction contained 4 bases not matched to a gene. The CDR3 consists of 12 residues. The entire variable domain, with the rest obtained from reference TRBV7-9 and TRBJ1-5, is as follows: DTGVSQNPRHKITKRGQNVTFRCDPISEHNRLYWYRQTLGQGPEFLTYFQNEAQLEKSRLLSDRFSAERPKGSFSTLEIQRTEQGDSAMYLCASSPGGGPQHFGDGTRLSIL.

Only one count was recorded for this clonotype. A single base separates this from a much larger clone, so it may be a read error. V is TRBV27 and J is TRBJ2-6; D is unresolved. The V end lost 4 bases, the J end lost 1 base, and 11 bases lay between the germline ends. The CDR3 contains 16 residues. Per germline, CDR1 MNHEY and CDR2 SMNVEV (reference sequence). The CDR3 DNA is TGTGCCAGCAGTTCTCAAAGGGCGTCTGGGGCCAACGTCCTGACTTTC. The encoded protein is CASSSQRASGANVLTF. The variable domain in full, completed from reference TRBV27 and TRBJ2-6, reads EAQVTQNPRYLITVTGKKLTVTCSQNMNHEYMSWYRQDPGLGLRQIYYSMNVEVTDKGDVPEGYKVSRKEKRNFPLILESPSPNQTSLYFCASSSQRASGANVLTFGAGSRLTVL.

This clonotype was counted at least ten times. This chain connects TRBV28 to TRBJ2-7; unclear D gene. The CDR3 extends over 12 amino acids. Germline CDR1 reads MDHEN; CDR2 reads SYDVKM. With 7 bases removed from V and 0 bases from J, the gap between germline ends came to 7 bases. In DNA form, the CDR3 reads TGTGCCAGCACAGGTAGCTCCTACGAGCAGTACTTC. Translation gives CASTGSSYEQYF.

The CDR3 spells CASSPGNEQFF. DNA for the CDR3: TGTGCCAGCTCCCCCGGCAATGAGCAGTTCTTC. This rearrangement joins TRBV7-3 to TRBJ2-1; D unresolved. The CDR3 runs to 11 residues. Per germline, CDR1 SGHTA and CDR2 FQGTGA. V shed 8 bases and J shed 6 bases, with 8 bases lying between them.

This clonotype has a handful of counts. The rearrangement links TRBV19 to TRBJ2-7, with 10 bases fitting TRBD2. CDR1 LNHDA and CDR2 SQIVND come from the germline V gene (reference sequence). This CDR3 comprises 15 residues. V lost 7 bases, J lost 2 bases, and 8 bases stayed unmatched. The DNA for the CDR3 is TGTGCCAGTACAACAGCGGGAGGGCCCCCCTACGAGCAGTACTTC. Protein: CASTTAGGPPYEQYF.

Many counts were recorded for this clonotype. The chain recombines TRBV27 with TRBJ2-1; D may be TRBD1 or TRBD2 (5 bases each). V was trimmed by 6 bases and J by 6 bases, leaving 15 bases between them. Germline V CDR1 and CDR2: MNHEY, SMNVEV (reference sequence). CDR3 size: 14 residues. Here the CDR3 reads CASSLRGELNEQFF. The DNA for the CDR3 is TGTGCCAGCAGCCTGCGAGGGGAGCTCAATGAGCAGTTCTTC.

V gene TRBV2 combines with J gene TRBJ2-1; D is unresolved. Trimming cost V 7 bases and J 0 bases, with 10 bases left between them. The V gene's germline CDR1 is SNHLY and CDR2 FYNNEI. The CDR3 extends over 14 amino acids. This CDR3 is CASNGPSSYNEQFF. In DNA, the CDR3 is TGTGCCAGCAATGGCCCCAGCTCCTACAATGAGCAGTTCTTC. Together with reference TRBV2 and TRBJ2-1, the CDR3 gives the full variable domain: EPEVTQTPSHQVTQMGQEVILRCVPISNHLYFYWYRQILGQKVEFLVSFYNNEISEKSEIFDDQFSVERPDGSNFTLKIRSTKLEDSAMYFCASNGPSSYNEQFFGPGTRLTVL.

This clonotype appeared many times. The chain combines TRBV9 with TRBJ2-1, with 11 bases matching TRBD2. Germline lookup yields CDR1 SGDLS and CDR2 YYNGEE. This CDR3 is built from 16 residues. V lost 4 bases and J lost 9; bases outside the gene matches: 12. Here the CDR3 DNA reads TGTGCCAGCAGCTCCGGGACTAGCGGACCCCCGGGTGAGCAGTTCTTC. Protein: CASSSGTSGPPGEQFF. The whole variable domain, remainder taken from reference TRBV9 and TRBJ2-1, is DSGVTQTPKHLITATGQRVTLRCSPRSGDLSVYWYQQSLDQGLQFLIQYYNGEERAKGNILERFSAQQFPDLHSELNLSSLELGDSALYFCASSSGTSGPPGEQFFGPGTRLTVL.

Many counts were recorded for this clonotype. The chain has TRBV5-1 and TRBJ2-1, with TRBD2 matching over 7 bases. Germline loops: CDR1 SGHRS, CDR2 YFSETQ. The V segment lost 4 bases and the J segment 0 bases; nucleotides outside the gene matches: 4. The CDR3 length is 15 residues. The CDR3 reads CASSASSGSYNEQFF. The CDR3, as DNA: TGCGCCAGCAGCGCGTCTAGCGGCTCCTACAATGAGCAGTTCTTC.

This clonotype was seen ten or more times. The rearrangement joins TRBV10-3 to TRBJ2-7, with 8 bases that match TRBD2. CDR3 size: 13 residues. In germline, CDR1 is ENHRY, CDR2 SYGVKD. J was trimmed by 6 bases and V by 3 bases; bases with no gene match: 4. The chain's CDR3 is CAISDLGGGEQYF. The CDR3, as DNA: TGTGCCATCAGTGATCTCGGGGGGGGCGAGCAGTACTTC.

This clonotype was picked up many times. This chain links TRBV20-1 with TRBJ2-1; D gene ambiguous. The CDR3 length is 16 residues. V lost 2 bases, J lost 1 base, and 15 bases lay in between. Germline values: CDR1 DFQATT, CDR2 SNEGSKA (reference sequence). The CDR3 spells CSARLLIADSYNEQFF. CDR3 sequence (DNA): TGCAGTGCTAGACTACTTATAGCCGATTCCTACAATGAGCAGTTCTTC.